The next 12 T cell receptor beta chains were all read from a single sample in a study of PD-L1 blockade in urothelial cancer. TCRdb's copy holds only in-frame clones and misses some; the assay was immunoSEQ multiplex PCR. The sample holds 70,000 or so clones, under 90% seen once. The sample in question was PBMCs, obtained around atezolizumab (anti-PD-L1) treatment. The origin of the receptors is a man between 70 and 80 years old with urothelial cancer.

The CDR3 DNA reads as TGCAGCGTTGCGGAGGCAGCCCTCGGCGAGCAGTACTTC. Translation gives CSVAEAALGEQYF. The rearrangement links TRBV29-1 to TRBJ2-7, with TRBD2 as a possible D gene (5 bases). The CDR3 runs 13 residues. V lost 4 bases, J lost 6 bases, and 16 bases lay in between. Germline assignment: CDR1 SQVTM and CDR2 ANQGSEA.

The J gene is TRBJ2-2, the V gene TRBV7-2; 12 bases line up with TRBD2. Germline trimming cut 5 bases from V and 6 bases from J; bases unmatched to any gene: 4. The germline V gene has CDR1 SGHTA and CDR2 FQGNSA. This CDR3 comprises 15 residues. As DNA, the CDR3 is TGTGCCAGCAGCCCGTCTAGCGGGAGGGCCGGGGAGCTGTTTTTT. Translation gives CASSPSSGRAGELFF. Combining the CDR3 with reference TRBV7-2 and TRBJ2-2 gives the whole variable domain GAGVSQSPSNKVTEKGKDVELRCDPISGHTALYWYRQSLGQGLEFLIYFQGNSAPDKSGLPSDRFSAERTGGSVSTLTIQRTQQEDSAVYLCASSPSSGRAGELFFGEGSRLTVL.

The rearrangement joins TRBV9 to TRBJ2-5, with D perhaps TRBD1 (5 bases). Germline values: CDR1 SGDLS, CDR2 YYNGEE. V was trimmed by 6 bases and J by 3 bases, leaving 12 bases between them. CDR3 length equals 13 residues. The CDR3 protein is CASTRGAEETQYF. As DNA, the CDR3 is TGTGCCAGCACCCGTGGGGCGGAAGAGACCCAGTACTTC.

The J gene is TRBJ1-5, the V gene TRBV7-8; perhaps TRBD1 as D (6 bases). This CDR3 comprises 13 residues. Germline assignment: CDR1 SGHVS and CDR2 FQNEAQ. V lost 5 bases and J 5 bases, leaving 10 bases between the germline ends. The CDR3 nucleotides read TGTGCCAGCAGCCTTACAGGGTATCAGCCCCAGCATTTT. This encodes CASSLTGYQPQHF.

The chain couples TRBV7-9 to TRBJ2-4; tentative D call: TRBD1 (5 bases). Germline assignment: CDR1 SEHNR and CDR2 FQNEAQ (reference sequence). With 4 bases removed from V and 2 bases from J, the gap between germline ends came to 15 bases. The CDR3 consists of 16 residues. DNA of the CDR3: TGTGCCAGCAGCTCCCCGGCAGGGATGTCCAAAAACATTCAGTACTTC. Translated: CASSSPAGMSKNIQYF.

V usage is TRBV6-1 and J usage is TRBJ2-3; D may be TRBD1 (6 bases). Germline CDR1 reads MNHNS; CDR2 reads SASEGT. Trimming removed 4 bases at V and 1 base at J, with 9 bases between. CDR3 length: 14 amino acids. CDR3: CASSGQVGTDTQYF. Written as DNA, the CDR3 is TGTGCCAGCAGTGGACAGGTTGGCACAGATACGCAGTATTTT.

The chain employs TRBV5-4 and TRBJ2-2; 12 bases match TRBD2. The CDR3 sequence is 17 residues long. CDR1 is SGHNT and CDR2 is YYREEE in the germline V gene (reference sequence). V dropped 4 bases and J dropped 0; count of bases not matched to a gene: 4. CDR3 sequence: CASSLGLAGPNTGELFF. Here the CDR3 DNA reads TGTGCCAGCAGCCTCGGACTAGCGGGACCGAACACCGGGGAGCTGTTTTTT.

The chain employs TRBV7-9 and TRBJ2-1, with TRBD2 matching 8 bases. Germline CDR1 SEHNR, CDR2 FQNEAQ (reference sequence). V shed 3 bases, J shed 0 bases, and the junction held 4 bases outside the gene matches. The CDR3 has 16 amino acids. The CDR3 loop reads CASSFTSGPSYNEQFF. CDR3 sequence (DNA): TGTGCCAGCAGCTTCACTAGCGGACCCTCCTACAATGAGCAGTTCTTC.

Written as DNA, the CDR3 is TGTGCCAGCAGGCCCCCGGGACAGGGATATGGCTACACCTTC. It codes for CASRPPGQGYGYTF. The rearrangement joins TRBV27 to TRBJ1-2; 9 bases are shared with TRBD1. This CDR3 contains 14 residues. The germline gives CDR1 MNHEY, CDR2 SMNVEV (reference sequence). V gave up 6 bases and J gave up 5 bases; unmatched junction bases: 7.

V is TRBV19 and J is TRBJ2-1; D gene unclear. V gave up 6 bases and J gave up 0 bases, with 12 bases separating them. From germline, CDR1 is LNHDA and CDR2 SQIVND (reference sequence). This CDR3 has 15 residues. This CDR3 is CASREPRSSYNEQFF. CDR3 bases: TGTGCCAGTAGAGAACCGCGGAGCTCCTACAATGAGCAGTTCTTC.

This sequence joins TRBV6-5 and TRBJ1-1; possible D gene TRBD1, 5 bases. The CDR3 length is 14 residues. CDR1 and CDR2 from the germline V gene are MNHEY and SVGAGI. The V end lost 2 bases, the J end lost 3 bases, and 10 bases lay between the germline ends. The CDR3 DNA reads TGTGCCAGCAGTTACAGGGGCAAGGACACTGAAGCTTTCTTT. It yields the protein CASSYRGKDTEAFF.

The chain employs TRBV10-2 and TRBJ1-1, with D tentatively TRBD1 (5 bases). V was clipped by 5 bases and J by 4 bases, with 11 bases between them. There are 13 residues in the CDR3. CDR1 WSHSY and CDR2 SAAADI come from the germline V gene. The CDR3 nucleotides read TGCGCCAGCAGTCTTACAGGAGTCACTGAAGCTTTCTTT. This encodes CASSLTGVTEAFF.